This entry lists 31 T cell receptor beta chains sequenced from one sample in a study of Ad26.COV2.S vaccination and SARS-CoV-2 variants. The treatment was: 19 received Ad26.COV2.S at low or high dose, single or two shots; 5 received placebo; per-sample allocation not given. Sampling occurred on day 63 after the first vaccine or placebo injection. Using immunoSEQ multiplex PCR, the repertoire was profiled, and TCRdb retains in-frame clones only, with some absent. This table has a few hundred thousand clones, roughly 90% appearing once. The sequencing used peripheral blood, collected in a trial of Ad26.COV2.S vaccine versus placebo. These receptors were collected from a person aged 18-65 years who received the Ad26.COV2.S COVID-19 vaccine or a placebo.

The genes are TRBV19 and TRBJ2-7; D may be TRBD1 or TRBD2 (6 bases each). Germline CDR1 reads LNHDA; CDR2 reads SQIVND (reference sequence). V was clipped by 4 bases and J by 3 bases, with 13 bases between them. The CDR3 length is 14 residues. CDR3: CASSTGDSYYEQYF. CDR3 bases: TGTGCCAGTAGTACAGGGGACTCCTACTACGAGCAGTACTTC.

The chain joins TRBV6-2 or TRBV6-3 to TRBJ2-7; D assignment may be TRBD1 or TRBD2 (5 bases each). The length of the CDR3 is 18 residues. The V gene's germline CDR1 is MNHEY and CDR2 SVGEGT. Deletions cut 4 bases from V and 2 bases from J, with 24 bases between. The DNA for the CDR3 is TGTGCCAGCAGTTTCTATTTTGATCGGGACGGGAAAACCTACGAGCAGTACTTC. Its translation is CASSFYFDRDGKTYEQYF.

The rearrangement uses TRBV6-1 and TRBJ1-5; no clear D gene. There are 16 residues in the CDR3. Trimming took 3 bases from V and 1 from J, leaving 13 bases between them. In germline, CDR1 is MNHNS, CDR2 SASEGT. CDR3 sequence reads: CASSDQFTLSNQPQHF. CDR3 sequence (DNA): TGTGCCAGCAGTGACCAGTTTACACTGAGCAATCAGCCCCAGCATTTT.

The V and J genes are TRBV4-3 and TRBJ2-2; 9 bases agree with TRBD1. Germline V gene sequence: CDR1 LGHNA, CDR2 YSLEER. Losses at the gene ends were 2 bases for V and 5 bases for J; bases not matched to a gene: 6. The CDR3 runs 16 residues. Here the CDR3 DNA reads TGCGCCAGCAGCCAATTCCGGGACAGGGATACCGGGGAGCTGTTTTTT. Encoded protein: CASSQFRDRDTGELFF.

This chain joins TRBV7-9 and TRBJ2-2; 7 bases line up with TRBD2. Losses at the gene ends were 5 bases for V and 4 bases for J; bases not matched to a gene: 4. Germline V lookup: CDR1 SEHNR, CDR2 FQNEAQ (reference sequence). The CDR3 is 14 amino acids. CDR3 residues: CASSPGTTTGELFF. CDR3 coding DNA: TGTGCCAGCAGCCCTGGGACTACCACCGGGGAGCTGTTTTTT.

V gene TRBV6-2 or TRBV6-3 combines with J gene TRBJ2-7; perhaps TRBD2 as D (6 bases). V was cut by 5 bases and J by 4 bases, with 18 bases left in between. The V gene's germline CDR1 is MNHEY and CDR2 SVGEGT. The CDR3 length is 15 residues. The CDR3 here is CASSTRSRGGYEQYF. DNA of the CDR3: TGTGCCAGCAGTACCCGAAGCCGGGGAGGATACGAGCAGTACTTC.

The chain joins TRBV4-2 to TRBJ2-5; 12 bases are shared with TRBD2. The CDR3 is 18 residues long. V was clipped by 2 bases and J by 5 bases; unmatched bases: 12. Germline V gene sequence: CDR1 LGHNA, CDR2 YNFKEQ. The CDR3 coding sequence is TGTGCCAGCAGCCAACTCCTTGCGGCTAGCGGGGGGGCGGAGACCCAGTACTTC. As protein: CASSQLLAASGGAETQYF.

Turning to this clone: The sample contains more than one DNA sequence encoding this CDR3. The genes are TRBV5-5 and TRBJ2-7; 11 positions agree with TRBD1. The CDR3 is 14 residues long. Germline CDR1 SGHKS, CDR2 YYEKEE (reference sequence). With 5 bases clipped from V and 4 bases from J, the junction kept 5 bases outside the gene matches. CDR3 loop: CASSPGQGVYEQYF. For the CDR3, the DNA is TGTGCCAGCAGTCCGGGACAGGGGGTATACGAGCAGTACTTC.

CDR3 amino acids: CASSLLLPSASSYNEQFF. CDR3 DNA: TGTGCCAGCAGTTTATTGCTCCCGTCTGCGAGCTCCTACAATGAGCAGTTCTTC. The chain uses TRBV28 and TRBJ2-1; no firm D call. Germline values: CDR1 MDHEN, CDR2 SYDVKM. The CDR3 has 18 amino acids. Trimming cost V 1 base and J 0 bases, with 16 bases left between them.

Worth noting for this clone: This sample includes further DNA sequences coding for the same CDR3. This chain links TRBV9 with TRBJ2-3; 11 bases are a match to TRBD2. V was clipped by 2 bases and J by 3 bases; unmatched bases: 2. Germline V gene sequence: CDR1 SGDLS, CDR2 YYNGEE. The CDR3 sequence is 15 residues long. The CDR3 loop is CASSVSGGGTDTQYF. The CDR3 DNA sequence: TGTGCCAGCAGCGTTAGCGGGGGGGGTACAGATACGCAGTATTTT.

The rearrangement joins TRBV20-1 to TRBJ2-2; D not resolved. Germline V lookup: CDR1 DFQATT, CDR2 SNEGSKA (reference sequence). This CDR3 spans 11 amino acids. Trimming cost V 8 bases and J 5 bases, with 9 bases left between them. The CDR3 sequence: CSTHRTGELFF. In nucleotides, the CDR3 is TGCAGTACCCACCGAACCGGGGAGCTGTTTTTT.

This clone was recorded only once. The rearrangement joins TRBV28 to TRBJ1-2, with a possible D match to TRBD1 (6 bases). Trimming removed 2 bases from V and 4 bases from J, with 8 bases in between. CDR3 length: 13 residues. Germline V gene data show CDR1 as MDHEN and CDR2 as SYDVKM. CDR3 sequence (DNA): TGTGCCAGCAGTTTACGGGGGCTCTATGGCTACACCTTC. It specifies CASSLRGLYGYTF.

This chain uses TRBV2 with TRBJ1-4, with 7 nucleotides matching TRBD1. The V gene end was trimmed by 6 bases and the J gene end by 7 bases; junction bases not matched to a gene: 11. In germline, CDR1 is SNHLY, CDR2 FYNNEI. CDR3 length: 15 amino acids. The CDR3 loop reads CASRGTGTAGEKLFF. The CDR3 coding sequence is TGTGCCAGCAGGGGAACCGGGACAGCGGGTGAAAAACTGTTTTTT.

This clone came up once. V gene TRBV7-9 combines with J gene TRBJ1-4; D gene unclear. Trimming pared 3 bases from V and 8 bases from J, leaving 13 bases between. The CDR3 has 14 amino acids. In germline, CDR1 is SEHNR, CDR2 FQNEAQ (reference sequence). DNA of the CDR3: TGTGCCAGCAGCTTTAGTCCATTAGGGGAAAAACTGTTTTTT. Protein sequence: CASSFSPLGEKLFF.

As to this clone: This specimen includes other DNA sequences encoding the same CDR3. The CDR3 sequence is CASSLGVSYEQYF. The CDR3 nucleotides are TGTGCCAGCAGCTTAGGGGTATCCTACGAGCAGTACTTC. This chain connects TRBV7-9 to TRBJ2-7, with D hard to call. Looked up from germline, CDR1 is SEHNR and CDR2 is FQNEAQ (reference sequence). This CDR3 is built from 13 residues. V was cut by 1 base and J by 1 base, with 5 bases left in between.

A single count supports this clone. The chain links TRBV7-2 to TRBJ1-1; no reliable D call. This CDR3 contains 15 residues. Germline CDR1 and CDR2: SGHTA and FQGNSA. V was shortened by 0 bases and J by 4 bases, with 12 bases between the two germline ends. CDR3: CASSLARTAGTEAFF. The CDR3 coding sequence is TGTGCCAGCAGCTTAGCGAGGACGGCCGGCACTGAAGCTTTCTTT.

This chain uses TRBV7-2 with TRBJ1-5; a weak D match, TRBD1 (6 bases). V dropped 5 bases and J dropped 2 bases, with 13 bases sitting between them. The CDR3 loop spans 15 amino acids. Germline CDR1 reads SGHTA; CDR2 reads FQGNSA. CDR3 bases: TGTGCCAGCAGCCTCGACACAGGGCGCAATCAGCCCCAGCATTTT. This gives the protein CASSLDTGRNQPQHF. The whole variable domain, remainder taken from reference TRBV7-2 and TRBJ1-5, is GAGVSQSPSNKVTEKGKDVELRCDPISGHTALYWYRQSLGQGLEFLIYFQGNSAPDKSGLPSDRFSAERTGGSVSTLTIQRTQQEDSAVYLCASSLDTGRNQPQHFGDGTRLSIL.

The chain carries TRBV9 and TRBJ1-6; perhaps TRBD1 as D (6 bases). Per germline, CDR1 SGDLS and CDR2 YYNGEE. There are 14 residues in the CDR3. Trimming cost V 2 bases and J 9 bases, with 12 bases left between them. The CDR3 DNA is TGTGCCAGCAGCGTCTCCGGGGGCCCTTCACCCCTCCACTTT. This codes for CASSVSGGPSPLHF. The full variable domain, rest sourced from reference TRBV9 and TRBJ1-6, is DSGVTQTPKHLITATGQRVTLRCSPRSGDLSVYWYQQSLDQGLQFLIQYYNGEERAKGNILERFSAQQFPDLHSELNLSSLELGDSALYFCASSVSGGPSPLHFGNGTRLTVT.

This chain links TRBV19 with TRBJ1-4; D ambiguous. V was cut by 2 bases and J by 7 bases, with 11 bases left in between. CDR3 length: 14 residues. Germline V gene lookup returns CDR1 LNHDA and CDR2 SQIVND (reference sequence). Here the CDR3 reads CASSISSGGEKLFF. The CDR3 bases are TGTGCCAGTAGTATATCTTCTGGTGGTGAAAAACTGTTTTTT.

This clone has just one count. The chain couples TRBV5-1 to TRBJ1-1, with 9 bases aligning to TRBD1. This CDR3 has 15 amino acids. Germline V lookup: CDR1 SGHRS, CDR2 YFSETQ. V trimming: 4 bases; J trimming: 2 bases; junction bases outside the gene matches: 6. The CDR3 sequence is CASSPLTGGNTEAFF. CDR3 nucleotides: TGCGCCAGCAGCCCCCTGACAGGGGGAAACACTGAAGCTTTCTTT. Full variable domain (remainder filled in from reference TRBV5-1 and TRBJ1-1): KAGVTQTPRYLIKTRGQQVTLSCSPISGHRSVSWYQQTPGQGLQFLFEYFSETQRNKGNFPGRFSGRQFSNSRSEMNVSTLELGDSALYLCASSPLTGGNTEAFFGQGTRLTVV.

The chain couples TRBV28 to TRBJ2-3; no firm D call. V dropped 6 bases and J dropped 6 bases, with 16 bases sitting between them. Germline V gives CDR1 MDHEN, CDR2 SYDVKM. CDR3 length equals 14 residues. CDR3 DNA: TGTGCCAGCAGCCAAATATATCCTCCGGATACGCAGTATTTT. Protein: CASSQIYPPDTQYF.

The rearrangement joins TRBV11-2 to TRBJ2-7; D is tentatively TRBD1 or TRBD2 (6 bases each). V dropped 0 bases and J dropped 11 bases, with 20 bases sitting between them. Looked up from germline, CDR1 is SGHAT and CDR2 is FQNNGV. This CDR3 region has 15 residues. In nucleotides, the CDR3 is TGTGCCAGCAGCTTAGACGCAGGGGTGACTACGGGGGAGTACTTC. Protein: CASSLDAGVTTGEYF.

The chain couples TRBV2 to TRBJ2-5, with 9 bases fitting TRBD1. Trimming cost V 7 bases and J 5 bases; bases outside gene matches: 14. Germline V gene data show CDR1 as SNHLY and CDR2 as FYNNEI. The CDR3 has 16 residues. CDR3 loop: CASIFAPGQGWETQYF. The CDR3 DNA follows: TGTGCCAGCATTTTCGCTCCGGGACAGGGTTGGGAGACCCAGTACTTC.

J is TRBJ2-5 and V is TRBV7-2; D perhaps matches TRBD1 (6 bases). CDR3 length: 13 residues. V was pared by 3 bases and J by 5 bases, with 10 bases between. In germline, CDR1 is SGHTA, CDR2 FQGNSA. The CDR3 sequence is CASSLNRVETQYF. For the CDR3, the DNA is TGTGCCAGCAGCTTGAACAGGGTTGAGACCCAGTACTTC.

The chain employs TRBV11-3 and TRBJ2-5; a weak D match, TRBD1 (6 bases). Germline V gives CDR1 SGHNT, CDR2 YENEEA. This CDR3 comprises 15 residues. V was trimmed by 5 bases and J by 1 base, leaving 14 bases between them. The CDR3 sequence is CASSPRLGGQETQYF. CDR3 in DNA: TGTGCCAGCAGCCCACGCCTAGGGGGCCAAGAGACCCAGTACTTC.

The chain couples TRBV7-6 to TRBJ2-7, with 13 nucleotides matching TRBD2. This CDR3 contains 15 residues. CDR1 SGHVS and CDR2 FNYEAQ come from the germline V gene. V was pared by 4 bases and J by 0 bases, with 0 bases of the junction left unmatched. For the CDR3, the DNA is TGTGCCAGCAGCTGGACTAGCGGGGGCTCCTACGAGCAGTACTTC. This codes for CASSWTSGGSYEQYF.

The sample holds one count of this clone. The chain couples TRBV7-6 to TRBJ2-3; tentative D call: TRBD1 (5 bases). The CDR3 totals 14 residues. V lost 8 bases and J lost 4, with 16 bases in between. Per germline, CDR1 SGHVS and CDR2 FNYEAQ. CDR3 nucleotides: TGTGCCAGCCTGTCGGTCCCCAGGGCAGATACGCAGTATTTT. This encodes CASLSVPRADTQYF.

This chain uses TRBV28 with TRBJ2-7; a weak D match, TRBD2 (5 bases). This CDR3 has 15 amino acids. Germline values: CDR1 MDHEN, CDR2 SYDVKM. Trimming removed 4 bases from V and 3 bases from J, with 16 bases in between. CDR3 region: CASSSGLLVGYEQYF. The CDR3 nucleotides read TGTGCCAGCAGTTCAGGACTGCTTGTGGGCTACGAGCAGTACTTC.

The V call is TRBV6-2 or TRBV6-3, the J call TRBJ2-1; tentative D call: TRBD1 (6 bases). CDR1 MNHEY and CDR2 SVGEGT come from the germline V gene. The CDR3 contains 15 residues. With 0 bases removed from V and 4 bases from J, the gap between germline ends came to 10 bases. CDR3 sequence (DNA): TGTGCCAGCAGTTACTCCGGGACATTATACAATGAGCAGTTCTTC. Its protein is CASSYSGTLYNEQFF.

This clone was observed once. CDR3 protein: CASSHLRGTLTDTQYF. The CDR3 DNA reads as TGCGCCAGCAGCCATCTGCGGGGGACGCTCACAGATACGCAGTATTTT. The chain joins TRBV4-1 to TRBJ2-3; 7 bases align to TRBD2. This CDR3 is 16 amino acids long. Germline trimming cut 3 bases from V and 2 bases from J; bases unmatched to any gene: 8. Germline-derived CDR1 and CDR2 are MGHRA and YSYEKL.

This clone was detected a few times. The chain recombines TRBV2 with TRBJ2-2; D is tentatively TRBD1 or TRBD2 (5 bases each). From germline, CDR1 is SNHLY and CDR2 FYNNEI. V lost 2 bases to trimming and J lost 5 bases, with 9 bases between them. CDR3 length equals 14 residues. CDR3 sequence reads: CASSENWGTGELFF. CDR3 DNA: TGTGCCAGCAGTGAAAACTGGGGGACCGGGGAGCTGTTTTTT. The full variable domain, completed using reference TRBV2 and TRBJ2-2, is EPEVTQTPSHQVTQMGQEVILRCVPISNHLYFYWYRQILGQKVEFLVSFYNNEISEKSEIFDDQFSVERPDGSNFTLKIRSTKLEDSAMYFCASSENWGTGELFFGEGSRLTVL.